This TCR beta chain was captured in a study of preoperative IRX-2 immunotherapy in early breast cancer. The treatment: preoperative locoregional IRX-2 cytokine immunotherapy. This phase Ib study tested locoregional IRX-2 cytokine immunotherapy given before surgery. Germline CDR1 MNHGY, CDR2 SAAAGT. The germline V and J ends were trimmed by 6 bases and 4 bases, with 7 bases remaining between them. This CDR3 contains 12 residues. This clone was seen only a few times. Libraries were prepared by immunoSEQ multiplex PCR; TCRdb keeps only in-frame clonotypes and omits some of them. Of fewer than 40,000 clones listed, roughly nine tenths are singletons.

Sequencing used tumor tissue, obtained after IRX-2 immunotherapy. The V gene is TRBV6-8, the J gene TRBJ1-3; D unresolved. The sequence was obtained from a human donor with breast cancer. The CDR3 protein is CASSGLGNTIYF. CDR3 coding DNA: TGTGCCAGCAGCGGACTGGGAAACACCATATATTTT.